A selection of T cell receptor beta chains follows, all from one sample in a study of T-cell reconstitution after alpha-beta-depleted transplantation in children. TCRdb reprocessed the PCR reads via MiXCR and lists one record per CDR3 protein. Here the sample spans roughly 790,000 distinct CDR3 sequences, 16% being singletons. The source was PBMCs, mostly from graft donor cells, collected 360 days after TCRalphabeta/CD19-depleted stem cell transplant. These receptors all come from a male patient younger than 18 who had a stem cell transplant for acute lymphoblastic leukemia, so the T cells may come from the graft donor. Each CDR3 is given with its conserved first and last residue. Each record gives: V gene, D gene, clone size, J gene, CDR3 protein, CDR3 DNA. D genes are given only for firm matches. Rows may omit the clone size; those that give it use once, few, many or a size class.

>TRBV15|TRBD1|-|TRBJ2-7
CATSSGDRSSYEQYF
TGTGCCACCAGCAGTGGGGACAGAAGCTCCTACGAGCAGTACTTC
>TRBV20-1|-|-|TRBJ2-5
CSAREEGRQETQYF
TGCAGTGCTAGGGAGGAGGGCCGACAAGAGACCCAGTACTTC
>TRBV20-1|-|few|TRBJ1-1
CSASQGSTEAFF
TGCAGTGCTAGTCAGGGGAGTACTGAAGCTTTCTTT
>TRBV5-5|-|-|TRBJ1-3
CASSLSYPGDSGNTIYF
TGTGCCAGCAGCTTGTCCTACCCAGGAGACTCTGGAAACACCATATATTTT
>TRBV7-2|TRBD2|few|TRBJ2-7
CASSLVGGLPYEQYF
TGTGCCAGCAGCTTAGTCGGGGGACTACCCTACGAGCAGTACTTC
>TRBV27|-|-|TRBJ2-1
CASRFTGSYNEQFF
TGTGCCAGCCGATTTACGGGTTCCTACAATGAGCAGTTCTTC
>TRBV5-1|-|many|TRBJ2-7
CASSLVVDEQYF
TGCGCCAGCAGCTTGGTTGTGGACGAGCAGTACTTC
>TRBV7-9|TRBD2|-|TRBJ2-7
CASSTQRGPYEQYF
TGTGCCAGCAGCACACAGCGGGGGCCCTACGAGCAGTACTTC
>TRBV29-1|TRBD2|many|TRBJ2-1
CSVGTSGRLGGYNEQFF
TGCAGCGTTGGGACTAGCGGGAGGCTTGGGGGCTACAATGAGCAGTTCTTC
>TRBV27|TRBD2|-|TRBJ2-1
CASSPELAGGLRNEQFF
TGTGCCAGCAGTCCAGAACTAGCGGGAGGTTTGCGGAATGAGCAGTTCTTC
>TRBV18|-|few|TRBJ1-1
CASSPPGVLAFF
TGTGCCAGCTCACCACCAGGGGTTTTGGCTTTCTTT
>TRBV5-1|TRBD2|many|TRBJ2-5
CASSPGLAGGRETQYF
TGTGCCAGCAGCCCGGGACTAGCGGGAGGGCGGGAGACCCAGTACTTC
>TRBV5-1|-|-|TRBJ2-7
CASKLGKGGYEQYF
TGCGCCAGCAAGCTCGGGAAAGGGGGGTACGAGCAGTACTTC
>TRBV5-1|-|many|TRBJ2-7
CASSFLSPHYEQYF
TGCGCCAGCAGCTTTCTTAGCCCTCATTACGAGCAGTACTTC
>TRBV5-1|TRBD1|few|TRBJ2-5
CASSETGKETQYF
TGCGCCAGCAGCGAGACAGGGAAAGAGACCCAGTACTTC
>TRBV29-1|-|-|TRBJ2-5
CSVAGKMRETQYF
TGCAGCGTTGCCGGCAAGATGAGGGAGACCCAGTACTTC
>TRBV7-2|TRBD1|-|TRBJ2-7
CASSSWGQAYEQYF
TGTGCCAGCAGCTCCTGGGGACAGGCCTACGAGCAGTACTTC
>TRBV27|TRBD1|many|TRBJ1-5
CASSARQGAVQPQHF
TGTGCCAGCAGCGCTAGACAGGGGGCGGTTCAGCCCCAGCATTTT
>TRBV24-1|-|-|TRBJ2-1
CATTTGNSYNDQFF
TGTGCCACCACCACAGGAAACTCCTACAATGACCAGTTCTTC
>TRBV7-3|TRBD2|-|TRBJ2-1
CASSWGLAGGVDEQFF
TGTGCCAGCAGCTGGGGACTAGCGGGAGGAGTCGATGAGCAGTTCTTC
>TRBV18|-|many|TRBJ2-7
CASSLTTATYEQYF
TGTGCCAGCTCACTGACGACAGCCACCTACGAGCAGTACTTC
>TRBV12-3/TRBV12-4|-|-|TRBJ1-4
CASSFLEGGEKLFF
TGTGCCAGCAGTTTTCTGGAGGGGGGGGAAAAACTGTTTTTT
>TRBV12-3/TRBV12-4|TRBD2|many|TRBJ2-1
CASSFRPTSGYNEQFF
TGTGCCAGCAGTTTTAGGCCCACTAGCGGATACAATGAGCAGTTCTTC
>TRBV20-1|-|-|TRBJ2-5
CSASGPKQETQYF
TGCAGTGCTAGCGGTCCGAAGCAAGAGACCCAGTACTTC
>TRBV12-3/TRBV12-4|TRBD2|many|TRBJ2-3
CASSYVLAGATDTQYF
TGTGCCAGCAGTTATGTGCTAGCGGGAGCAACAGATACGCAGTATTTT
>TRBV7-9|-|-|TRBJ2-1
CASSLMHNEQFF
TGTGCCAGCAGCTTAATGCACAATGAGCAGTTCTTC
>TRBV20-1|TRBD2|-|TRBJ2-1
CSASGRWNEQFF
TGCAGTGCTAGCGGGAGGTGGAATGAGCAGTTCTTC
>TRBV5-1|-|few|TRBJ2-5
CASSLVSGGEETQYF
TGCGCCAGCAGCTTGGTGTCAGGGGGGGAAGAGACCCAGTACTTC
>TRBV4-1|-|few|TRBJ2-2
CASSQDAPGVGIGELFF
TGCGCCAGCAGCCAAGATGCTCCGGGAGTAGGCATCGGGGAGCTGTTTTTT
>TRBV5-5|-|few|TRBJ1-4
CASSSGHGGSATNEKLFF
TGTGCCAGCAGCTCGGGCCACGGAGGATCTGCAACTAATGAAAAACTGTTTTTT
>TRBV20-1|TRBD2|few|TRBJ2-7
CSASSGGAYEQYF
TGCAGTGCTTCGAGCGGGGGAGCCTACGAGCAGTACTTC
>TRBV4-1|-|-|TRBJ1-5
CASSQVLARTQHF
TGCGCCAGCAGCCAAGTCCTCGCGAGGACCCAGCATTTT
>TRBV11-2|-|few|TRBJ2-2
CASSPGIGELFF
TGTGCCAGCAGCCCCGGCATCGGGGAGCTGTTTTTT
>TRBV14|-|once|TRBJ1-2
CASSPLRFGPNYGYTF
TGTGCCAGCAGCCCTCTGAGATTCGGCCCGAACTATGGCTACACCTTC
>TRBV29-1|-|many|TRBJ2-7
CSVDSGPYEQYF
TGCAGCGTCGACTCCGGGCCCTACGAGCAGTACTTC
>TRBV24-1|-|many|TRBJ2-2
CATKATWSGELFF
TGTGCCACCAAAGCGACCTGGAGCGGGGAGCTGTTTTTT
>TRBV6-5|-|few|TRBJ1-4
CASSRTRALNEKLFF
TGTGCCAGCAGCCGCACCCGGGCCCTTAATGAAAAACTGTTTTTT
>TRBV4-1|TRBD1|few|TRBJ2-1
CASSQGQGHNEQFF
TGCGCCAGCAGCCAGGGACAGGGCCACAATGAGCAGTTCTTC
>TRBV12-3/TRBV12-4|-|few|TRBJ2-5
CASSLGKLPNQETQYF
TGTGCCAGCAGTTTAGGGAAATTACCGAACCAAGAGACCCAGTACTTC
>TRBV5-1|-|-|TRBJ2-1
CASSFFSGVNEQFF
TGCGCCAGCAGCTTTTTCAGCGGAGTCAATGAGCAGTTCTTC
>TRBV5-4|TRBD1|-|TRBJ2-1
CASSTGTGIYNEQFF
TGTGCCAGCAGCACCGGGACAGGGATCTACAATGAGCAGTTCTTC
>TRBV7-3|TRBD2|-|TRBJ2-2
CASSSSSGRANTGELFF
TGTGCCAGCAGCTCCTCGAGCGGGAGAGCGAACACCGGGGAGCTGTTTTTT
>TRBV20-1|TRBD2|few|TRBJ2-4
CSAREVAGIGNIQYF
TGCAGTGCTAGAGAAGTAGCGGGGATTGGGAACATTCAGTACTTC
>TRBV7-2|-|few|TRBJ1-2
CASSLVLNYGYTF
TGTGCCAGCAGCTTAGTTCTTAACTATGGCTACACCTTC
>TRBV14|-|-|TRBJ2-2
CASSQVIGAGELFF
TGTGCCAGCAGCCAAGTTATCGGCGCCGGGGAGCTGTTTTTT
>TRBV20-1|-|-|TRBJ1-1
CSAPRLGAEAFF
TGCAGTGCCCCCCGGCTGGGCGCTGAAGCTTTCTTT
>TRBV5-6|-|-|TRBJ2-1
CASSNLLYNEQFF
TGTGCCAGCAGCAACCTCCTATACAATGAGCAGTTCTTC
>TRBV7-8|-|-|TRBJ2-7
CASSLAGPGYYEQYF
TGTGCCAGCAGCTTAGCTGGGCCGGGATACTACGAGCAGTACTTC
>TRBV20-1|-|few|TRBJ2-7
CSAQLVSEQYF
TGCAGTGCCCAACTGGTAAGCGAGCAGTACTTC
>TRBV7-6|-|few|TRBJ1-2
CASSENVGGGDGYTF
TGTGCCAGCAGCGAAAATGTCGGGGGTGGTGATGGCTACACCTTC
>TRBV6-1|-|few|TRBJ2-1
CATRRPGEQFF
TGTGCCACCCGTAGGCCGGGTGAGCAGTTCTTC
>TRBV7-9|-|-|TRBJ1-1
CASSNGLPMNTEAFF
TGTGCCAGCAGCAACGGGCTTCCGATGAACACTGAAGCTTTCTTT
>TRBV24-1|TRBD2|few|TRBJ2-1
CATGTSASNEQFF
TGTGCCACCGGGACTAGCGCCTCGAATGAGCAGTTCTTC
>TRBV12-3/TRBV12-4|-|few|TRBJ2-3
CASWGGSTDTQYF
TGTGCCAGCTGGGGCGGGTCAACAGATACGCAGTATTTT